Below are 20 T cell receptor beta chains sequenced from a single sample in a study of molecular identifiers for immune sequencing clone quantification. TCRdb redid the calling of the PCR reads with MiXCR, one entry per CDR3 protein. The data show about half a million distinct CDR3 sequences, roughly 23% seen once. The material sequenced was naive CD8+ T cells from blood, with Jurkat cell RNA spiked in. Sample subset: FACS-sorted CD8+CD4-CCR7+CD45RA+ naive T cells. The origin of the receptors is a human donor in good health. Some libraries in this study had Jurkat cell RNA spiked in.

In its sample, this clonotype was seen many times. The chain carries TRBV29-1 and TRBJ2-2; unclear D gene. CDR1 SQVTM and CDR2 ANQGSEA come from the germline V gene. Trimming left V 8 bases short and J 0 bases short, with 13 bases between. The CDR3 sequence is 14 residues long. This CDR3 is CSHVSATNTGELFF. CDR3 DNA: TGCAGCCACGTCAGCGCAACGAACACCGGGGAGCTGTTTTTT.

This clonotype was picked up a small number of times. The CDR3 reads CSARDTSGGTYEQYF. CDR3 in DNA: TGCAGTGCTAGAGATACTAGCGGGGGGACCTACGAGCAGTACTTC. The chain links TRBV20-1 to TRBJ2-7, with 12 bases aligning to TRBD2. Germline assignment: CDR1 DFQATT and CDR2 SNEGSKA (reference sequence). The CDR3 spans 15 residues. V lost 0 bases, J lost 2 bases, and 2 bases stayed unmatched.

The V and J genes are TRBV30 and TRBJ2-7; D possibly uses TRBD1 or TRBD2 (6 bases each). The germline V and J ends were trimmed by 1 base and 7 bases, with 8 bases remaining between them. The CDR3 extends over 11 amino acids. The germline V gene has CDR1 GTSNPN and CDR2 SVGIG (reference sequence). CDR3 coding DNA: TGTGCCTGGAGTGAAGGGGGGGAGCAGTACTTC. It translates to CAWSEGGEQYF.

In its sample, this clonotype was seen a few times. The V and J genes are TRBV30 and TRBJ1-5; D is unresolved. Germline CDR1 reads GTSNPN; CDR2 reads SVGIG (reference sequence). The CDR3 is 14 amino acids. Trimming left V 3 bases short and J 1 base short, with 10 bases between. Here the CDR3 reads CAWSAGISNQPQHF. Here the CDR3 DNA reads TGTGCCTGGAGCGCCGGGATAAGCAATCAGCCCCAGCATTTT.

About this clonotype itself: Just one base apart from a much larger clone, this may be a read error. CDR3 in amino acids: CASSLVVQRQEQYF. The CDR3, as DNA: TGTGCCAGCAGCTTAGTCGTGCAGCGCCAGGAACAGTACTTC. The V call is TRBV7-9, the J call TRBJ2-4; D gene uncertain. The germline V gene encodes CDR1 SEHNR and CDR2 FQNEAQ (reference sequence). The ends were cut back, 1 base at V and 13 bases at J, with 17 bases in the middle. There are 14 residues in the CDR3.

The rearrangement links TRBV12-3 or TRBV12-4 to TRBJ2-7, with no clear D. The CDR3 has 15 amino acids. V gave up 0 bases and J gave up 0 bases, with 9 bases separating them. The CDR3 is CASSLARLTSYEQYF. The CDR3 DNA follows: TGTGCCAGCAGTTTAGCGCGTTTGACCTCCTACGAGCAGTACTTC.

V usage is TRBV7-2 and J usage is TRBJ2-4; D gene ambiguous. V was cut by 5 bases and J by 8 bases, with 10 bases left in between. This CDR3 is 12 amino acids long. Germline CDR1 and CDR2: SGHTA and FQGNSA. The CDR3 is CASSPTMDIQYF. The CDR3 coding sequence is TGTGCCAGCAGCCCGACGATGGACATTCAGTACTTC. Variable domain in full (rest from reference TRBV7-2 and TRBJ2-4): GAGVSQSPSNKVTEKGKDVELRCDPISGHTALYWYRQSLGQGLEFLIYFQGNSAPDKSGLPSDRFSAERTGGSVSTLTIQRTQQEDSAVYLCASSPTMDIQYFGAGTRLSVL.

CDR3 DNA: TGCAGCGACAATGAGCAGTTCTTC. This gives the protein CSDNEQFF. The rearrangement links TRBV29-1 to TRBJ2-1, with unresolved D. Between the trimmed V and J ends, which lost 7 bases and 5 bases, there was a span of 0 bases. The CDR3 spans 8 residues. Germline lookup yields CDR1 SQVTM and CDR2 ANQGSEA.

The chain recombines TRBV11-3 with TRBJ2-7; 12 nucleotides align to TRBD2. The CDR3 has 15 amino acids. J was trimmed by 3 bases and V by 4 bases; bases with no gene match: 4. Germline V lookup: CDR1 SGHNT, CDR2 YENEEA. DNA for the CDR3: TGTGCCAGCAGCTCGACTAGCGGGGGAATCTACGAGCAGTACTTC. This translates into CASSSTSGGIYEQYF.

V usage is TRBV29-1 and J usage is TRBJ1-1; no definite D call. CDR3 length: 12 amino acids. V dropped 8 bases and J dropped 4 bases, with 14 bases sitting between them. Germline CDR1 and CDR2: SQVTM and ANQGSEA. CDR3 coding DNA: TGCAGCTCAATTATTGGGAGCACTGAAGCTTTCTTT. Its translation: CSSIIGSTEAFF.

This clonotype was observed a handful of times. The CDR3 here is CASSLTLPTGMNTEAFF. The DNA of the CDR3 is TGTGCCAGCAGTCTAACCCTACCGACAGGGATGAACACTGAAGCTTTCTTT. The chain couples TRBV27 to TRBJ1-1, with 7 nucleotides matching TRBD1. The CDR3 contains 17 residues. The germline V gene encodes CDR1 MNHEY and CDR2 SMNVEV (reference sequence). The ends lost 5 bases at V and 0 bases at J; junction bases unmatched: 12.

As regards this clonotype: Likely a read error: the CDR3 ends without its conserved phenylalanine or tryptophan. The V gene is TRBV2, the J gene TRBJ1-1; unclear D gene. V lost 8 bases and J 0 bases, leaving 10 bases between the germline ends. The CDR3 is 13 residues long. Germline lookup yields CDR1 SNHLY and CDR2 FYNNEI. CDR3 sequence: CASLDGLNTEAFL. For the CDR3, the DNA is TGTGCCAGCCTGGACGGTCTGAACACTGAAGCTTTCCTT.

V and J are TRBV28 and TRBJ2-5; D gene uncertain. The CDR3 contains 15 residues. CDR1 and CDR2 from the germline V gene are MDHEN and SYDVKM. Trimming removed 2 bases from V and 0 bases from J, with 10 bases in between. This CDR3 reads CASSLGAEYQETQYF. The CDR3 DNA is TGTGCCAGCAGTTTAGGTGCAGAGTACCAAGAGACCCAGTACTTC.

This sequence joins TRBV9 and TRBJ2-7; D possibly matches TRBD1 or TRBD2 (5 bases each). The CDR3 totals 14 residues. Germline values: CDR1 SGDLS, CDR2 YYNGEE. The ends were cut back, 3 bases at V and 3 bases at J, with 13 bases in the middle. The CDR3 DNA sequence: TGTGCCAGCAGCGCGACAGAGGGAGTCTACGAGCAGTACTTC. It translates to CASSATEGVYEQYF.

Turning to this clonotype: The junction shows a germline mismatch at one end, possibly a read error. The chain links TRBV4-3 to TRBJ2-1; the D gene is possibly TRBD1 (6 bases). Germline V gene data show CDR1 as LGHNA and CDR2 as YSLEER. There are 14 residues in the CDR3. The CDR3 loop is CASSQGTSYNEQFF. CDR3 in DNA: TGCGCCAGCAGCCAGGGGACATCCTATAATGAGCAGTTCTTC.

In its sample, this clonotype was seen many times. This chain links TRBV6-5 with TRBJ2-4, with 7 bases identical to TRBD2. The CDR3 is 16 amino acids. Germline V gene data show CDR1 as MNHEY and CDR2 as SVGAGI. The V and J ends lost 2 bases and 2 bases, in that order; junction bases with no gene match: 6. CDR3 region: CASSYTPAGTKNIQYF. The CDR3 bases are TGTGCCAGCAGTTACACTCCAGCGGGGACCAAAAACATTCAGTACTTC.

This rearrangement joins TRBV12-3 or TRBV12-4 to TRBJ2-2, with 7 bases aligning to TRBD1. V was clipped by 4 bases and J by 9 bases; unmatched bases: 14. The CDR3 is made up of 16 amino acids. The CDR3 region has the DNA TGTGCCAGCAGTTCTTTGACAGGGTTAAATCCCAGGGAGCTGTTTTTT. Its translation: CASSSLTGLNPRELFF.

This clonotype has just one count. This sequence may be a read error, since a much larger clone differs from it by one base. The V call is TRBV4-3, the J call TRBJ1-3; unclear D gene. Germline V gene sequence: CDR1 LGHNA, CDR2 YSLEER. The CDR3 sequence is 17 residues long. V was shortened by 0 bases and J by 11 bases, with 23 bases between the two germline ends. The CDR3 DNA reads TGCGCCAGCAGCCAAGATCCCCGCTCTGGTTTAACGAACTCCATATATTTT. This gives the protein CASSQDPRSGLTNSIYF.

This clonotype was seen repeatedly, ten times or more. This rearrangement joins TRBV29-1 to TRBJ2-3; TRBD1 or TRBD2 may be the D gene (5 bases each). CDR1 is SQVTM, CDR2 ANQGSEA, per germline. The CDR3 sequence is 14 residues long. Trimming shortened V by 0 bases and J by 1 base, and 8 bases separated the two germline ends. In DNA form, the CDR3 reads TGCAGCGTTGAAGAGTGGGACGGCACAGATACGCAGTATTTT. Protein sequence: CSVEEWDGTDTQYF.

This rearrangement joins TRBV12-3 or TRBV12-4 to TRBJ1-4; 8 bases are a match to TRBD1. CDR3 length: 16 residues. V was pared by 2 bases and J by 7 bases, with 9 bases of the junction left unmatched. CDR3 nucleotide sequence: TGTGCCAGCAGTTTATTTGGGCAGGGGGCGCCTGAAAAACTGTTTTTT. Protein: CASSLFGQGAPEKLFF.